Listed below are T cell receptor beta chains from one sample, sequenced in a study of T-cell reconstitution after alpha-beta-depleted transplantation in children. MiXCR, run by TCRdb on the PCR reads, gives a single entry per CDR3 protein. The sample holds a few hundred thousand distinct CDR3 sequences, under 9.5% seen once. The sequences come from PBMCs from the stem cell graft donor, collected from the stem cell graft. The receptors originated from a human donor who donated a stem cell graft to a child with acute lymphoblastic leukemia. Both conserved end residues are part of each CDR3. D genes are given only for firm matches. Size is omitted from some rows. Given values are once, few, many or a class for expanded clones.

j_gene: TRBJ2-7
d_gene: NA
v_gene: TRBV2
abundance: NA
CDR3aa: CATQTTQLLYEQYF
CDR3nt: TGTGCCACTCAGACTACTCAACTACTCTACGAGCAGTACTTC

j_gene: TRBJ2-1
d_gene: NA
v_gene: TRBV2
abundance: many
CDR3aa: CASSEFGGKSYNEQFF
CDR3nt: TGTGCCAGCAGTGAATTTGGGGGCAAGTCCTACAATGAGCAGTTCTTC

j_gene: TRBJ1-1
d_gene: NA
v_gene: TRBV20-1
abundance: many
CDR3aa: CSPRAGTEAFF
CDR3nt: TGCAGTCCCCGGGCGGGGACTGAAGCTTTCTTT

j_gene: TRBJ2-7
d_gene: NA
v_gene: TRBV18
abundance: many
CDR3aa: CASSPQTGTGDEQYF
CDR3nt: TGTGCCAGCTCACCACAAACCGGGACGGGGGACGAGCAGTACTTC

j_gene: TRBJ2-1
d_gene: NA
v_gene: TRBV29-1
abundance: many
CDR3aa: CSAMKGAGNEQFF
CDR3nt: TGCAGCGCGATGAAGGGGGCGGGAAATGAGCAGTTCTTC

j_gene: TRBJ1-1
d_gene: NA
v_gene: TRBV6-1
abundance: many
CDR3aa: CASSEIGVSEAFF
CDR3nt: TGTGCCAGCAGTGAAATTGGGGTTTCTGAAGCTTTCTTT

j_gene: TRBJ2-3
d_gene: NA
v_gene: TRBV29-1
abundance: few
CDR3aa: CSVFGGDDHTQYF
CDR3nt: TGCAGCGTTTTTGGTGGGGACGATCATACGCAGTATTTT

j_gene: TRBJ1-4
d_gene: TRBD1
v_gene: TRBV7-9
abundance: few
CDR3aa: CASSFRQQGDEKLFF
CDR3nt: TGTGCCAGCAGCTTTCGGCAGCAGGGGGATGAAAAACTGTTTTTT

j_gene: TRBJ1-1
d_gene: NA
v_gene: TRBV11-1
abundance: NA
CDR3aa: CASSFRTQNTEAFF
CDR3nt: TGTGCCAGCAGCTTCCGGACACAAAACACTGAAGCTTTCTTT

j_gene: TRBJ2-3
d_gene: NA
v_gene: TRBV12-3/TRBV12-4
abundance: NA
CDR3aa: CASGARGSGTQYF
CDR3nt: TGTGCCAGCGGCGCACGGGGTAGTGGTACGCAGTATTTT

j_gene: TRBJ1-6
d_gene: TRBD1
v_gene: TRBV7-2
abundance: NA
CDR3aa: CASSSGTGGSPLHF
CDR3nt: TGTGCCAGCAGCTCCGGGACAGGGGGTTCACCCCTCCACTTT

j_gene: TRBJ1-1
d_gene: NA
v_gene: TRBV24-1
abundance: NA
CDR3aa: CATSDFRRTEAFF
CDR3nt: TGTGCCACCAGTGATTTTCGACGGACTGAAGCTTTCTTT

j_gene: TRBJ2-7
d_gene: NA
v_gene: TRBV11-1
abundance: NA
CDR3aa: CASSLGQMGNTYEQYF
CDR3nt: TGTGCCAGCAGCTTAGGGCAGATGGGAAACACCTACGAGCAGTACTTC

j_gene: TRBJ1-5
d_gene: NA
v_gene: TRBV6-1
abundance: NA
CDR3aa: CASSRASGNQPQHF
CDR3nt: TGTGCCAGCAGTCGGGCATCTGGTAATCAGCCCCAGCATTTT

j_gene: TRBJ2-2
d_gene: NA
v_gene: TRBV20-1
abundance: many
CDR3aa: CSASPEMGTGELFF
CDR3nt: TGCAGTGCTAGCCCGGAAATGGGGACCGGGGAGCTGTTTTTT

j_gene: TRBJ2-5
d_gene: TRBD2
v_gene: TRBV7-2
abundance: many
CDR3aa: CASSLFSGVGETQYF
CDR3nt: TGTGCCAGCAGCTTATTCAGCGGGGTTGGAGAGACCCAGTACTTC

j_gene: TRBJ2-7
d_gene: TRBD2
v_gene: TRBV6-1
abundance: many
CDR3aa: CASTSGGNYEQYF
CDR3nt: TGTGCCAGCACTAGCGGGGGAAACTACGAGCAGTACTTC

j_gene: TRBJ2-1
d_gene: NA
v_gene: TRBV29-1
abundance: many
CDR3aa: CSVVGGRYNEQFF
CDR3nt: TGCAGCGTTGTTGGGGGGCGCTACAATGAGCAGTTCTTC

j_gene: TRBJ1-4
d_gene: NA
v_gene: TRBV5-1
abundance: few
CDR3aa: CASSPEGGLRKLFF
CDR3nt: TGCGCCAGCAGCCCGGAAGGGGGGCTTAGAAAACTGTTTTTT

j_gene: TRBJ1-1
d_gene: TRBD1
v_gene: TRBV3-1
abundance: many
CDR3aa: CASRIGQGGTEAFF
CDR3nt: TGTGCCAGCAGGATAGGACAGGGGGGGACTGAAGCTTTCTTT

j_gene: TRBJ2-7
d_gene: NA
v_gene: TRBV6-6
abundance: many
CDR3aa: CASSYSGQAPYEQYF
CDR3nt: TGTGCCAGCAGTTACTCAGGTCAGGCCCCCTACGAGCAGTACTTC

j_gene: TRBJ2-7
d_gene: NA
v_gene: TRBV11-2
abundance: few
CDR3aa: CASSLGLDLSYEQYF
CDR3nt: TGTGCCAGCAGCTTAGGTTTGGACCTCTCCTACGAGCAGTACTTC

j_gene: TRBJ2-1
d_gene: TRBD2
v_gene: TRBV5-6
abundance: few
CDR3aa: CASSLEQARLALGNEQFF
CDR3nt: TGTGCCAGCAGCTTGGAACAGGCCCGACTAGCCCTCGGCAATGAGCAGTTCTTC

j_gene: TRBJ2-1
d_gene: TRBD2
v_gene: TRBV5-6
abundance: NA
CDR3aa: CASSGAGPRSSYNEQFF
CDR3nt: TGTGCCAGCAGCGGAGCGGGACCAAGGAGCTCCTACAATGAGCAGTTCTTC

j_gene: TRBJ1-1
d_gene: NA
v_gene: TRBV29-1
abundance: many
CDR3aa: CSVEAPLRRFIEAFF
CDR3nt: TGCAGCGTTGAAGCCCCCCTCCGTCGTTTCATTGAAGCTTTCTTT

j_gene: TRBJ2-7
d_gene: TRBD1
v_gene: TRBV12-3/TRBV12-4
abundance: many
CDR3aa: CASTRTGGNYEQYF
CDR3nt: TGTGCCAGCACCCGGACAGGGGGTAACTACGAGCAGTACTTC

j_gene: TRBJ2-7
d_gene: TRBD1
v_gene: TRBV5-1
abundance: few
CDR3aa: CASSLLGQETYEQYF
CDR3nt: TGCGCCAGCAGCTTGCTCGGACAGGAGACCTACGAGCAGTACTTC

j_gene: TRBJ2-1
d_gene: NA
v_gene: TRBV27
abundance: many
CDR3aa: CASSFVRGNEQFF
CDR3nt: TGTGCCAGCAGTTTCGTCAGGGGAAATGAGCAGTTCTTC

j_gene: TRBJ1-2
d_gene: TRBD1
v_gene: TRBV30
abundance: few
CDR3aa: CAWGRDRGGVYGYTF
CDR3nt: TGTGCCTGGGGACGGGACAGGGGAGGCGTCTATGGCTACACCTTC

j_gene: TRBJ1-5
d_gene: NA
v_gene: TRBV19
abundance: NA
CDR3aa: CASRKGGSNQPQHF
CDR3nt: TGTGCCAGTCGGAAGGGGGGAAGCAATCAGCCCCAGCATTTT

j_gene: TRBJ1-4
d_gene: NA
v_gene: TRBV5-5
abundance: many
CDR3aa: CASSLGTTNEKLFF
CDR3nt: TGTGCCAGCAGCTTGGGGACAACTAATGAAAAACTGTTTTTT

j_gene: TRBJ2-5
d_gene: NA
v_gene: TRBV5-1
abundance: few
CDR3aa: CASSPSLGWETQYF
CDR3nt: TGCGCCAGCAGCCCCTCTTTGGGCTGGGAGACCCAGTACTTC

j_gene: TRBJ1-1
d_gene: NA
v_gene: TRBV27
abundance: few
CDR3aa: CASSLSPGMNTEAFF
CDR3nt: TGTGCCAGCAGTTTATCCCCAGGGATGAACACTGAAGCTTTCTTT

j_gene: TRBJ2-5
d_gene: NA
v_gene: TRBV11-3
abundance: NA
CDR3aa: CASSIGSWETQYF
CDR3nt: TGTGCCAGCAGCATCGGGTCGTGGGAGACCCAGTACTTC

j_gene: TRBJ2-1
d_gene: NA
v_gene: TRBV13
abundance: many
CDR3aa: CASSPRDHSINEQFF
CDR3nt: TGTGCCAGCAGCCCCAGGGATCATTCAATCAATGAGCAGTTCTTC

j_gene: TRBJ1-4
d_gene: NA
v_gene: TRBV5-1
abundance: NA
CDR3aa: CASSSGRDNEKLFF
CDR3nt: TGCGCCAGCAGCTCGGGACGGGATAATGAAAAACTGTTTTTT

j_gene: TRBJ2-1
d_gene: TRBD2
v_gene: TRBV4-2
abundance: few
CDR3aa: CASSQDLGGGREQFF
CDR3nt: TGTGCCAGCAGCCAAGACCTCGGGGGGGGACGTGAGCAGTTCTTC

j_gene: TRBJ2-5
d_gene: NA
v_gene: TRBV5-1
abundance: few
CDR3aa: CASSLEATQYF
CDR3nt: TGCGCCAGCAGCTTGGAGGCAACCCAGTACTTC

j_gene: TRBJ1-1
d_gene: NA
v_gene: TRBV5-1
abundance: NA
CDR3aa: CASSLALFGWVTEAFF
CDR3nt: TGCGCCAGCAGCTTGGCCCTCTTCGGTTGGGTGACTGAAGCTTTCTTT

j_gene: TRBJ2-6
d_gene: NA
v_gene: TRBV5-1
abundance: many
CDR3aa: CASSLRGSGANVLTF
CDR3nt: TGTGCCAGCAGCTTACGGGGGTCCGGGGCCAACGTCCTGACTTTC

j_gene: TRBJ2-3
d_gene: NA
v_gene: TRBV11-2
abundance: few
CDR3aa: CASSLGVAANTQYF
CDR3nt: TGTGCCAGCAGCTTAGGTGTAGCGGCCAATACGCAGTATTTT

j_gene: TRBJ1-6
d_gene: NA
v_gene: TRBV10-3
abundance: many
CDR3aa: CAITPTGGNSPLHF
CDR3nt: TGTGCCATCACTCCCACGGGGGGTAATTCACCCCTCCACTTT

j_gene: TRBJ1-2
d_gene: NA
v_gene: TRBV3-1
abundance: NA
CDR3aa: CASSQTFDRNYGYTF
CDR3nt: TGTGCCAGCAGCCAAACTTTCGACAGGAACTATGGCTACACCTTC

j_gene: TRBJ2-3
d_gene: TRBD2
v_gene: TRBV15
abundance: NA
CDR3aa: CATSTSGLAGGLGTDTQYF
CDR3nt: TGTGCCACCAGCACCTCGGGACTAGCGGGGGGGCTTGGCACAGATACGCAGTATTTT

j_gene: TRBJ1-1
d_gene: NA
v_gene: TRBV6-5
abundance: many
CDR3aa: CASSYSSSTGNTEAFF
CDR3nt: TGTGCCAGCAGTTACTCGTCGTCGACAGGTAACACTGAAGCTTTCTTT

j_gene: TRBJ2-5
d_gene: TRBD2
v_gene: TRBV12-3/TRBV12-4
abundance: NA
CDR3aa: CASSFVLAEETQYF
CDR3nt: TGTGCCAGCAGTTTCGTTCTAGCGGAAGAGACCCAGTACTTC

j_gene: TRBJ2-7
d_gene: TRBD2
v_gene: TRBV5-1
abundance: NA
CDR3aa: CASSWDYSYEQYF
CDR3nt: TGCGCCAGCAGCTGGGACTACTCCTACGAGCAGTACTTC

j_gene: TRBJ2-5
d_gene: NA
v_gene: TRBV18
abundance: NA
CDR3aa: CASSPDQGGLETQYF
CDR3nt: TGTGCCAGCTCACCAGATCAAGGGGGGTTGGAGACCCAGTACTTC

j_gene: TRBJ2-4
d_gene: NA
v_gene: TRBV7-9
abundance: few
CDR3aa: CASSFRGRNIQYF
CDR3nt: TGTGCCAGCAGTTTCCGGGGGCGGAACATTCAGTACTTC

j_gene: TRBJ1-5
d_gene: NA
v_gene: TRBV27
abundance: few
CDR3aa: CATRGGENQPQHF
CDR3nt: TGTGCCACAAGGGGGGGGGAGAATCAGCCCCAGCATTTT

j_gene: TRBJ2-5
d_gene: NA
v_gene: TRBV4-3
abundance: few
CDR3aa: CASSQDRVRETQYF
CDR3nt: TGCGCCAGCAGCCAAGATCGCGTACGAGAGACCCAGTACTTC